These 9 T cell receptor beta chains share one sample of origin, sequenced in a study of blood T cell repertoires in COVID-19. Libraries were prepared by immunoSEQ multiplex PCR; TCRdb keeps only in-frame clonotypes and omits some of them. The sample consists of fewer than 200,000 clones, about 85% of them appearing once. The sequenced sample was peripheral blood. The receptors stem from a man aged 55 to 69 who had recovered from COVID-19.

This CDR3 reads CASSPGQTSSGNTIYF. The CDR3 coding sequence is TGTGCCAGCAGCCCAGGGCAGACCAGCTCTGGAAACACCATATATTTT. The chain carries TRBV5-4 and TRBJ1-3; a possible D gene is TRBD1 (5 bases). From germline, CDR1 is SGHNT and CDR2 YYREEE (reference sequence). V gave up 4 bases and J gave up 0 bases, with 14 bases separating them. The CDR3 length is 16 residues.

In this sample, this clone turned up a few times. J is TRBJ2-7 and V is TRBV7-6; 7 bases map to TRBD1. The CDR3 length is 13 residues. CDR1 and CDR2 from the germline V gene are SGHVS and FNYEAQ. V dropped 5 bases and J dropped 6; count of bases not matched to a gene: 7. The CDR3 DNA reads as TGTGCCAGCAGCCGAGAGACAGGGCGCGAGCAGTACTTC. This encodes CASSRETGREQYF.

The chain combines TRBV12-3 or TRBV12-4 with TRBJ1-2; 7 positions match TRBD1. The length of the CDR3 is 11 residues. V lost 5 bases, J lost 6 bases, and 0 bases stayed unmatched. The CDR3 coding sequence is TGTGCCAGCAGTGACAGGGATGGCTACACCTTC. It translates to CASSDRDGYTF.

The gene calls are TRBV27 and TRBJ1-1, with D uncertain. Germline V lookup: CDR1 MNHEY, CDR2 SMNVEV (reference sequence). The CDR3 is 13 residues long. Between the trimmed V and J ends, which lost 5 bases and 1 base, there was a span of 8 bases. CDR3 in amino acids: CASSLGANTEAFF. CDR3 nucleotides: TGTGCCAGCAGTCTAGGAGCGAACACTGAAGCTTTCTTT.

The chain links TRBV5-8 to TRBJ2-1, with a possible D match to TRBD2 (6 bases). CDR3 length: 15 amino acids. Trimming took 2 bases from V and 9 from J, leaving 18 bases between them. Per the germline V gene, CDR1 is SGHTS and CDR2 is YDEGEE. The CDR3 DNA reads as TGTGCCAGCAGCTTTTCGGCCCGGGGGTGGTCTGAGCAGTTCTTC. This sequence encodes CASSFSARGWSEQFF.

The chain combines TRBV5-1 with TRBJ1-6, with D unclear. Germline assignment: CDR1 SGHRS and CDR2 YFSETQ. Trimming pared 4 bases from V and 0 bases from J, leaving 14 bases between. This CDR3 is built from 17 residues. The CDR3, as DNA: TGCGCCAGCAGCGTGACCCCACAGATCTCCTATAATTCACCCCTCCACTTT. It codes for CASSVTPQISYNSPLHF. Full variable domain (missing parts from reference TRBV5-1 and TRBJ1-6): KAGVTQTPRYLIKTRGQQVTLSCSPISGHRSVSWYQQTPGQGLQFLFEYFSETQRNKGNFPGRFSGRQFSNSRSEMNVSTLELGDSALYLCASSVTPQISYNSPLHFGNGTRLTVT.

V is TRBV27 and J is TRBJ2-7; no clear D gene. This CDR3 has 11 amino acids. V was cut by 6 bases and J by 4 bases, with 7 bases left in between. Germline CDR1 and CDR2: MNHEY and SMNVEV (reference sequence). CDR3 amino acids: CASSNYYEQYF. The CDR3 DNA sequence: TGTGCCAGCAGCAACTATTACGAGCAGTACTTC.

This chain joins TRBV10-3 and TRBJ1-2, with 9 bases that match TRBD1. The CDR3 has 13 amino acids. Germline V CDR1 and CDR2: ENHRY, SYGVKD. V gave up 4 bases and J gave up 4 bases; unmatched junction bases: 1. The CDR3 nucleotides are TGTGCCATCAGTGTGGGACAGGGCTATGGCTACACCTTC. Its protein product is CAISVGQGYGYTF.

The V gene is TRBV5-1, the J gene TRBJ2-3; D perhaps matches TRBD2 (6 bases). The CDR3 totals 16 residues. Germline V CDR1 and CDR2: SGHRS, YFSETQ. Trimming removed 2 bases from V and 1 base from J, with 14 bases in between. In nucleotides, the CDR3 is TGCGCCAGCAGCTTCGGGCGTGGCGGGGGCACAGATACGCAGTATTTT. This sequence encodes CASSFGRGGGTDTQYF.